A selection of T cell receptor beta chains follows, all from one sample in a study of cytomegalovirus exposure and HLA in healthy donors. Data came from immunoSEQ multiplex PCR; TCRdb stores just in-frame clones and leaves some out. Here the sample spans some 100,000 clones, 70% to 80% being singletons. Material: PBMCs. Receptors were obtained from a human donor in good health. CDR3s include the opening cysteine and the closing phenylalanine or tryptophan. D genes are given only for firm matches. Size is stated for part of the rows, as once, few or many counts, or as a class when the clone is expanded.

-	TRBV7-2	-	TRBJ1-2	CASSRSRDPGYTF	TGTGCCAGCAGCCGGTCCAGGGATCCTGGCTACACCTTC
TRBD2	TRBV6-4	-	TRBJ2-2	CASSGLATGELFF	TGTGCCAGCAGCGGACTAGCCACCGGGGAGCTGTTTTTT
-	TRBV7-2	-	TRBJ1-2	CASSLGGDNYGYTF	TGTGCCAGCAGCTTAGGGGGAGATAACTATGGCTACACCTTC
-	TRBV29-1	-	TRBJ1-1	CSVEGRMNTEAFF	TGCAGCGTTGAAGGGCGGATGAACACTGAAGCTTTCTTT
-	TRBV27	few	TRBJ2-2	CASSFFLTGDLTGELFF	TGTGCCAGCAGTTTCTTTCTAACGGGAGACCTCACCGGGGAGCTGTTTTTT
TRBD2	TRBV19	-	TRBJ2-1	CASSASTSGRFMEFF	TGTGCCAGTAGTGCCTCGACTAGCGGGAGATTTATGGAGTTCTTC
TRBD2	TRBV29-1	-	TRBJ2-1	CSVAGGSVAYNEQFF	TGCAGCGTTGCTGGCGGGAGTGTCGCCTACAATGAGCAGTTCTTC
-	TRBV6-1	-	TRBJ2-5	CASRIRQNPQETQYF	TGTGCCAGCAGAATACGACAGAACCCCCAAGAGACCCAGTACTTC
-	TRBV6-1	-	TRBJ2-7	CASRPLGGIYEQYF	TGTGCCAGCAGGCCTTTGGGCGGGATCTACGAGCAGTACTTC
-	TRBV5-1	-	TRBJ1-1	CASSLVGRARTNEAFF	TGCGCCAGCAGCTTGGTTGGCAGAGCTAGGACTAATGAAGCTTTCTTT
TRBD2	TRBV7-8	-	TRBJ2-5	CASILAGGRRRETQYF	TGTGCCAGCATTCTAGCGGGGGGGCGAAGAAGAGAGACCCAGTACTTC
-	TRBV9	-	TRBJ1-6	CASSEEINSPLHF	TGTGCCAGCAGCGAGGAGATTAATTCACCCCTCCACTTT
-	TRBV5-1	-	TRBJ2-7	CASSSDRPPYEQYF	TGCGCCAGCAGCTCCGACAGGCCCCCCTACGAGCAGTACTTC
-	TRBV7-2	-	TRBJ2-2	CASSLAGPGAGELFF	TGTGCCAGCAGCTTAGCGGGGCCTGGCGCCGGGGAGCTGTTTTTT
-	TRBV30	-	TRBJ1-1	CAWSLKSNTEAFF	TGTGCCTGGAGTCTAAAGTCGAACACTGAAGCTTTCTTT
-	TRBV15	-	TRBJ2-5	CATSRARVQETQYF	TGTGCCACCAGCAGAGCCAGGGTTCAAGAGACCCAGTACTTC
-	TRBV6-5	-	TRBJ2-7	CASSYSDGGPYEQYF	TGTGCCAGCAGTTACTCGGACGGGGGACCCTACGAGCAGTACTTC
TRBD1	TRBV2	few	TRBJ2-7	CASSFWTGTYEQYF	TGTGCCAGCAGTTTTTGGACAGGCACCTACGAGCAGTACTTC
TRBD1	TRBV6-1	-	TRBJ1-1	CASSERGRTEAFF	TGTGCCAGCAGTGAAAGGGGGCGGACTGAAGCTTTCTTT
-	TRBV6-1	once	TRBJ1-1	CASRESSEAFF	TGTGCCAGCAGAGAGTCCTCTGAAGCTTTCTTT
TRBD1	TRBV7-8	-	TRBJ1-5	CASSPGQYNQPQHF	TGTGCCAGCAGCCCGGGACAGTATAATCAGCCCCAGCATTTT
TRBD2	TRBV7-8	few	TRBJ2-5	CASSPTSSETQYF	TGTGCCAGCAGCCCGACTAGCTCAGAGACCCAGTACTTC
-	TRBV29-1	-	TRBJ2-5	CSVEARGGETQYF	TGCAGCGTTGAAGCAAGGGGTGGGGAGACCCAGTACTTC
-	TRBV5-1	few	TRBJ1-1	CASSLASGNTEAFF	TGCGCCAGCAGCTTGGCTTCGGGGAACACTGAAGCTTTCTTT
-	TRBV2	once	TRBJ2-7	CASSGGAGGYEQYF	TGTGCCAGCAGTGGGGGGGCAGGGGGCTACGAGCAGTACTTC
-	TRBV7-9	-	TRBJ1-3	CASSPRAGNTIYF	TGTGCCAGCAGCCCCAGGGCTGGAAACACCATATATTTT
-	TRBV29-1	-	TRBJ1-1	CSVVNRLNTEAFF	TGCAGCGTTGTGAACAGGTTGAACACTGAAGCTTTCTTT
-	TRBV7-9	-	TRBJ2-7	CASSRKLGTPSYEQYF	TGTGCCAGCAGCAGGAAGTTAGGGACTCCTAGCTACGAGCAGTACTTC